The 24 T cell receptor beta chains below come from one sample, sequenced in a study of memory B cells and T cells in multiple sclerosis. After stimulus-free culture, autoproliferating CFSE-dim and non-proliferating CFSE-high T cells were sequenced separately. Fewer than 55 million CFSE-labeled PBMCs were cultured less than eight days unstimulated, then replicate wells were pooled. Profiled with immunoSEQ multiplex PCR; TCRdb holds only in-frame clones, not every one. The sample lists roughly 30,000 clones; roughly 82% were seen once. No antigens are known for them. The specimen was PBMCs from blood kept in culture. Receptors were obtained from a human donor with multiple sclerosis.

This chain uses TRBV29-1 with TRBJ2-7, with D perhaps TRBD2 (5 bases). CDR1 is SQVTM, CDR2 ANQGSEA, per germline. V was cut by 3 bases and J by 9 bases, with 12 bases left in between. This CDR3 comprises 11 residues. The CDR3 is CSVEDLGVQYF. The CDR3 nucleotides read TGCAGCGTTGAGGATCTCGGGGTGCAGTACTTC.

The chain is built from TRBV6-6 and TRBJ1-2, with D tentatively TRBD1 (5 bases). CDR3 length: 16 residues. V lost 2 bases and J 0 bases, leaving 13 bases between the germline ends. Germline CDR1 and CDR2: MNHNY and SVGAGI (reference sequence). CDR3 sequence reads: CASSYGPGQANYGYTF. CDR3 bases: TGTGCCAGCAGTTACGGCCCAGGACAAGCTAACTATGGCTACACCTTC.

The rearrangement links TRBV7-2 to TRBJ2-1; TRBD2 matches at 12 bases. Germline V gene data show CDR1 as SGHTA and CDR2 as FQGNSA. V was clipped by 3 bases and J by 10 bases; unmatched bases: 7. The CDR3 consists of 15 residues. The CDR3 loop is CASSFKLAGGGEQFF. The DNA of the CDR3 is TGTGCCAGCAGCTTCAAACTAGCGGGGGGCGGCGAGCAGTTCTTC.

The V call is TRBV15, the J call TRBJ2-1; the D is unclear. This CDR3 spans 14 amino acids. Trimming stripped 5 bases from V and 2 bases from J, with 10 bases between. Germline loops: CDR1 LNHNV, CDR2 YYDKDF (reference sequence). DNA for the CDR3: TGTGCCACCAGCTTTGGGAATACCTACAATGAGCAGTTCTTC. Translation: CATSFGNTYNEQFF. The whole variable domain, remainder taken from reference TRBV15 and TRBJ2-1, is DAMVIQNPRYQVTQFGKPVTLSCSQTLNHNVMYWYQQKSSQAPKLLFHYYDKDFNNEADTPDNFQSRRPNTSFCFLDIRSPGLGDTAMYLCATSFGNTYNEQFFGPGTRLTVL.

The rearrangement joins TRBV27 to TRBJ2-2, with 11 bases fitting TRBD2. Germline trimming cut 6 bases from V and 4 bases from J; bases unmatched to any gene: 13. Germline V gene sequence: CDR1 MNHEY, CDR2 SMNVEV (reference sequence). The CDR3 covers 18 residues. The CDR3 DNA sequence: TGTGCCAGCAGGGGACTAGCGGTCATAGGTGGGGTCACCGGGGAGCTGTTTTTT. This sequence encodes CASRGLAVIGGVTGELFF.

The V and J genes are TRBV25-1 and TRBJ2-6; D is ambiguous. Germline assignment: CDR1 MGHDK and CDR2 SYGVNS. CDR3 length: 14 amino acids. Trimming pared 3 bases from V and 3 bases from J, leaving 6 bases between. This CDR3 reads CASSDGVGANVLTF. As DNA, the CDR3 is TGTGCCAGCAGTGATGGGGTTGGGGCCAACGTCCTGACTTTC.

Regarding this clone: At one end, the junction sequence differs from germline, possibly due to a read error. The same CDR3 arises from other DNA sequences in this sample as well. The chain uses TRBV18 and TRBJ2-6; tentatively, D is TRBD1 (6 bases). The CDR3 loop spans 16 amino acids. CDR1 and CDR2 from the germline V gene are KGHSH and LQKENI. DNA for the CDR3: TGTGCCAGCTCACCTCGGCAGGGGTCAGGGGCTAACGTCCTGACTTTC. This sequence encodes CASSPRQGSGANVLTF.

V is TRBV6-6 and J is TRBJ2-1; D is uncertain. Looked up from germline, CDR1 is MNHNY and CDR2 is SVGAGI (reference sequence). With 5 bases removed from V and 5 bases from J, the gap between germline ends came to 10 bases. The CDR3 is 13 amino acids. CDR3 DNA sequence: TGTGCCAGCAGTCGTGGTGGAAACAATGAGCAGTTCTTC. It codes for CASSRGGNNEQFF.

The CDR3 DNA reads as TGTGCCAGCAGAAGGACAGGGGAGTATGGCTACACCTTC. Its protein product is CASRRTGEYGYTF. This chain joins TRBV2 and TRBJ1-2; 9 nucleotides agree with TRBD1. J gave up 5 bases and V 6 bases, and 4 bases lay outside the gene matches. The CDR3 covers 13 residues. The germline V gene has CDR1 SNHLY and CDR2 FYNNEI.

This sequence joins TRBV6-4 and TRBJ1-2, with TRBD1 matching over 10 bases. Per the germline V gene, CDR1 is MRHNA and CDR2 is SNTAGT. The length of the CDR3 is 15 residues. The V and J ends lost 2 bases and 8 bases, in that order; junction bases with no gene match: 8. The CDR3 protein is CASSDGTGAFYGYTF. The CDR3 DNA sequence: TGTGCCAGCAGTGACGGGACAGGGGCGTTCTACGGCTACACCTTC.

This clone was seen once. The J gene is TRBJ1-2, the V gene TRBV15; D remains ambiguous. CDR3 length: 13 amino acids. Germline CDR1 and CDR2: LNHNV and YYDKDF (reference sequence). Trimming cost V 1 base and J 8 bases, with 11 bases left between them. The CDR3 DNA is TGTGCCACCAGCAGAGTTGGCCACGAAGGCTACACCTTC. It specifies CATSRVGHEGYTF.

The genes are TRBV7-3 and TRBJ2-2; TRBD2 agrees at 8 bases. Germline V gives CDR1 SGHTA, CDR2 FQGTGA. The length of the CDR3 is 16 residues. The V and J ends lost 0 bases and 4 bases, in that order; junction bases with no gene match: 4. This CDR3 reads CASSLTGGRSTGELFF. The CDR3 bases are TGTGCCAGCAGCTTAACGGGCGGGAGGTCCACCGGGGAGCTGTTTTTT.

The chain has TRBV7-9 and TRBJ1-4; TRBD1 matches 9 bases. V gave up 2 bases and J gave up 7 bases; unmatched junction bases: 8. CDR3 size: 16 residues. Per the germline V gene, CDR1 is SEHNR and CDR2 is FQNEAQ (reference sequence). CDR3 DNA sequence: TGTGCCAGCAGCTTACGAGGACAGGGGTTAGGTGAAAAACTGTTTTTT. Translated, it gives CASSLRGQGLGEKLFF.

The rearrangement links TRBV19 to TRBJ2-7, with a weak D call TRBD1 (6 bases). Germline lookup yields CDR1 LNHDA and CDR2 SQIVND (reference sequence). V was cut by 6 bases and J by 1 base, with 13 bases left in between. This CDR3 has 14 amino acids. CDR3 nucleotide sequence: TGTGCCAGTAGATCAACAGGGCTTTCCTACGAGCAGTACTTC. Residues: CASRSTGLSYEQYF.

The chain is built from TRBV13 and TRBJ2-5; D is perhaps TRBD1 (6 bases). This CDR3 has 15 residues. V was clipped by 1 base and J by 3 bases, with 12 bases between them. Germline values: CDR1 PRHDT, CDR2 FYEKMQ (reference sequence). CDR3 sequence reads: CASSLAHRAEETQYF. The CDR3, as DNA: TGTGCCAGCAGCTTAGCGCACAGGGCAGAAGAGACCCAGTACTTC.

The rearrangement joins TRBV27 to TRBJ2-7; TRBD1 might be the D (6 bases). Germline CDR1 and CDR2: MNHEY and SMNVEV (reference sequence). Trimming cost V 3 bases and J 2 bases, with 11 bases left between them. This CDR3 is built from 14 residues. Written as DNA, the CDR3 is TGTGCCAGCAGTTTTAGTCAGGGGCCCTACGAGCAGTACTTC. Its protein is CASSFSQGPYEQYF.

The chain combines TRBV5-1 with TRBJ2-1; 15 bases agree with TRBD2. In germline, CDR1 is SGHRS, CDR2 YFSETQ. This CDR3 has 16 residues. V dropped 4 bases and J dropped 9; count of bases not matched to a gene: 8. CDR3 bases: TGCGCCAGCAGCCCCGGACTAGCGGGGGGGTATGCTGAGCAGTTCTTC. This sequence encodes CASSPGLAGGYAEQFF. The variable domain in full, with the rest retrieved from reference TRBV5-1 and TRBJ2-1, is KAGVTQTPRYLIKTRGQQVTLSCSPISGHRSVSWYQQTPGQGLQFLFEYFSETQRNKGNFPGRFSGRQFSNSRSEMNVSTLELGDSALYLCASSPGLAGGYAEQFFGPGTRLTVL.

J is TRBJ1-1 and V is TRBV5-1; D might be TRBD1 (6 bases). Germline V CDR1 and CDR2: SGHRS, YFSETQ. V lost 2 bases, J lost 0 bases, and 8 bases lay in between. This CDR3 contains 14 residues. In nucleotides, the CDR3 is TGCGCCAGCAGCTTCACAGGGTTGAACACTGAAGCTTTCTTT. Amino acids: CASSFTGLNTEAFF.

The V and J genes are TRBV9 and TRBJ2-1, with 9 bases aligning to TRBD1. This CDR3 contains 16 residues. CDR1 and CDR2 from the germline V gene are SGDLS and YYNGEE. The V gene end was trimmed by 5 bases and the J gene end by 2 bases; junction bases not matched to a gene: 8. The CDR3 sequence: CASSGGTGLPYNEQFF. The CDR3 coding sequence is TGTGCCAGCAGTGGGGGGACAGGGTTACCCTACAATGAGCAGTTCTTC.

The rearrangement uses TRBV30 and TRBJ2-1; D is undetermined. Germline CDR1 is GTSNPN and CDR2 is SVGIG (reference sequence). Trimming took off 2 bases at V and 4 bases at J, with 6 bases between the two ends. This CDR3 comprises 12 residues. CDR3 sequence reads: CAWSTVYNEQFF. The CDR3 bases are TGTGCCTGGAGTACAGTATACAATGAGCAGTTCTTC.

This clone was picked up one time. The CDR3 bases are TGTGCCAGCAGACGGGCTGCTGGGTCCTACAATGAGCAGTTCTTC. Its translation: CASRRAAGSYNEQFF. The chain employs TRBV6-4 and TRBJ2-1, with D uncertain. The CDR3 covers 15 residues. Trimming pared 6 bases from V and 1 base from J, leaving 13 bases between. CDR1 and CDR2 (germline): MRHNA, SNTAGT.

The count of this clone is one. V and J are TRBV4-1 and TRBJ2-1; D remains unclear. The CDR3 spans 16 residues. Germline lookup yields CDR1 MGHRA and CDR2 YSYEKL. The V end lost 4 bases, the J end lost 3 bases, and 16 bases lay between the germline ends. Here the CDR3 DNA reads TGCGCCAGCAGCCCAGCTTCAAGACTCGTCTACAATGAGCAGTTCTTC. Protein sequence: CASSPASRLVYNEQFF.

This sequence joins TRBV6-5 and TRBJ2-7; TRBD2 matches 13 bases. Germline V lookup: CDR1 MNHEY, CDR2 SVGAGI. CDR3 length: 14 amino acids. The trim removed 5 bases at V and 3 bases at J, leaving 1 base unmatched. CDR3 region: CASSRTSGSYEQYF. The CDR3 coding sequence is TGTGCCAGCAGTAGGACTAGCGGGAGCTACGAGCAGTACTTC.

The CDR3 spells CASSFAGNEKLFF. The CDR3 DNA reads as TGTGCCAGCAGTTTCGCCGGTAATGAAAAACTGTTTTTT. The rearrangement links TRBV27 to TRBJ1-4; D is unclear. CDR3 size: 13 residues. Trimming left V 3 bases short and J 4 bases short, with 6 bases between. Germline CDR1 and CDR2: MNHEY and SMNVEV (reference sequence).